Below are 18 T cell receptor beta chains sequenced from a single sample in a study of blood T cell repertoires in COVID-19. The protocol was immunoSEQ multiplex PCR, while the TCRdb copy is restricted to in-frame clones and leaves out a portion. The table records 120,000 to 150,000 clones, roughly 80% of them present only once. The sequencing sample was made of peripheral blood. These receptors all come from a human donor in a cohort sampled during active COVID-19.

J is TRBJ2-7 and V is TRBV30; 9 nucleotides align to TRBD1. The CDR3 has 14 residues. CDR1 and CDR2 (germline): GTSNPN, SVGIG (reference sequence). The V segment lost 0 bases and the J segment 4 bases; nucleotides outside the gene matches: 4. The CDR3 region has the DNA TGTGCCTGGAGTGTTGGGACAGGGTGGTACGAGCAGTACTTC. It encodes CAWSVGTGWYEQYF.

V usage is TRBV6-5 and J usage is TRBJ2-3, with TRBD2 matching 7 bases. With V trimmed by 0 bases and J by 4 bases, 1 base remained unmatched. The CDR3 consists of 14 residues. Germline V gives CDR1 MNHEY, CDR2 SVGAGI. DNA of the CDR3: TGTGCCAGCAGTTACTCGGCGGGGGCAGATACGCAGTATTTT. Its protein product is CASSYSAGADTQYF.

The CDR3 region is CASSTRLADYNEQFF. CDR3 DNA: TGTGCCAGCAGCACAAGACTAGCGGACTACAATGAGCAGTTCTTC. This rearrangement joins TRBV7-3 to TRBJ2-1, with 9 bases that match TRBD2. The CDR3 consists of 15 residues. Germline V gene sequence: CDR1 SGHTA, CDR2 FQGTGA. V shed 5 bases and J 3 bases; nucleotides not matched to a gene: 5.

Note on this clone: The junction departs from germline at one end; a sequencing error may be responsible. J is TRBJ2-7 and V is TRBV29-1, with 7 bases fitting TRBD2. The germline V gene has CDR1 SQVTM and CDR2 ANQGSEA. The CDR3 runs 12 residues. The CDR3 DNA reads as TGCAGCGCCCTGTTTTCACCGACTAGCTTGGCCTTC. This encodes CSALFSPTSLAF.

The chain links TRBV25-1 to TRBJ1-6, with 8 bases matching TRBD1. The CDR3 is 15 amino acids. Germline V gene lookup returns CDR1 MGHDK and CDR2 SYGVNS. Unmatched junction bases numbered 5, after V lost 3 bases and J lost 7 bases. The CDR3 DNA reads as TGTGCCAGCAGTGACTACTCAGGGGGCAATTCACCCCTCCACTTT. It codes for CASSDYSGGNSPLHF.

The chain is built from TRBV4-2 and TRBJ1-2; 7 bases map to TRBD1. There are 15 residues in the CDR3. The germline gives CDR1 LGHNA, CDR2 YNFKEQ. The junction had 12 bases not matched to a gene; V was cut back by 3 bases and J by 8 bases. CDR3 sequence reads: CASSHTSTGDLGYTF. CDR3 nucleotide sequence: TGTGCCAGCAGCCATACCTCAACAGGGGACTTAGGCTACACCTTC.

The chain is built from TRBV5-5 and TRBJ1-6; maybe TRBD1 (6 bases). There are 17 residues in the CDR3. V shed 0 bases and J shed 7 bases, with 17 bases lying between them. Germline CDR1 reads SGHKS; CDR2 reads YYEKEE (reference sequence). CDR3: CASSLATGFGLNSPLHF. CDR3 DNA sequence: TGTGCCAGCAGCTTGGCTACAGGGTTTGGGCTCAATTCACCCCTCCACTTT.

This clone was observed once. The chain couples TRBV28 to TRBJ2-7, with D perhaps matching TRBD2 (7 bases). The germline gives CDR1 MDHEN, CDR2 SYDVKM. The CDR3 covers 15 residues. Between the trimmed V and J ends, which lost 3 bases and 3 bases, there was a span of 15 bases. The CDR3, as DNA: TGTGCCAGCAGTTTGGGGGCTAGCGGCGACTACGAGCAGTACTTC. This encodes CASSLGASGDYEQYF. The variable domain in full, with the rest retrieved from reference TRBV28 and TRBJ2-7, is DVKVTQSSRYLVKRTGEKVFLECVQDMDHENMFWYRQDPGLGLRLIYFSYDVKMKEKGDIPEGYSVSREKKERFSLILESASTNQTSMYLCASSLGASGDYEQYFGPGTRLTVT.

This chain links TRBV30 with TRBJ2-6; 8 bases are a match to TRBD1. The CDR3 loop spans 14 amino acids. Germline V gives CDR1 GTSNPN, CDR2 SVGIG (reference sequence). Trimming removed 3 bases from V and 4 bases from J; junction bases left unmatched: 2. CDR3 nucleotides: TGTGCCTGGAGCAGGGGGCGCGGGGCCAACGTCCTGACTTTC. It is translated as CAWSRGRGANVLTF.

V and J are TRBV18 and TRBJ1-6; D is ambiguous. The CDR3 loop spans 13 amino acids. V lost 3 bases and J 6 bases, leaving 6 bases between the germline ends. CDR1 is KGHSH and CDR2 is LQKENI in the germline V gene. The CDR3 coding sequence is TGTGCCAGCTCACCCCTAAGTAATTCACCCCTCCACTTT. Translated: CASSPLSNSPLHF.

V and J are TRBV2 and TRBJ2-1; D ambiguous. V lost 3 bases to trimming and J lost 6 bases, with 6 bases between them. CDR1 is SNHLY, CDR2 FYNNEI, per germline. This CDR3 has 12 amino acids. CDR3 nucleotides: TGTGCCAGCAGTGACCAAATCAATGAGCAGTTCTTC. Translating gives CASSDQINEQFF.

The table lists this clone with a few counts. V usage is TRBV6-6 and J usage is TRBJ2-2; TRBD2 matches at 11 bases. CDR1 and CDR2 (germline): MNHNY, SVGAGI (reference sequence). The CDR3 has 14 amino acids. The J segment lost 7 bases and the V segment lost 10 bases, leaving 8 bases of the junction unmatched. The CDR3, as DNA: TGTGCCACAAGACTAGCGGGATGGGACGGGGAGCTGTTTTTT. It translates to CATRLAGWDGELFF.

The chain joins TRBV2 to TRBJ2-1, with TRBD1 matching 10 bases. The CDR3 runs 15 residues. Germline CDR1 reads SNHLY; CDR2 reads FYNNEI. With V trimmed by 8 bases and J by 6 bases, 10 bases remained unmatched. For the CDR3, the DNA is TGTGCCAGCTCCGGAGGGACAGGGGCTGGCAATGAGCAGTTCTTC. It specifies CASSGGTGAGNEQFF.

The sample holds one count of this clone. The genes are TRBV10-1 and TRBJ2-1; TRBD1 is a possible D gene (5 bases). CDR3 length equals 15 residues. Trimming stripped 3 bases from V and 7 bases from J, with 16 bases between. CDR1 is WNHNN and CDR2 is SYGVQD in the germline V gene (reference sequence). The CDR3 region has the DNA TGCGCCAGCAGTGACTCGGGCAGGGAAGAGAATGAGCAGTTCTTC. Translation gives CASSDSGREENEQFF.

This chain uses TRBV4-2 with TRBJ2-1; 8 nucleotides match TRBD2. CDR3 length: 16 amino acids. The ends lost 3 bases at V and 2 bases at J; junction bases unmatched: 6. CDR1 and CDR2 from the germline V gene are LGHNA and YNFKEQ. The CDR3 nucleotides read TGTGCCAGCAGCCAGGCCGGGACTAGTCCCTACAATGAGCAGTTCTTC. Its translation: CASSQAGTSPYNEQFF.

The CDR3 here is CASRDRDTEAFF. Here the CDR3 DNA reads TGTGCCAGTAGGGACAGGGACACTGAAGCTTTCTTT. The gene calls are TRBV19 and TRBJ1-1, with TRBD1 matching over 8 bases. Germline loops: CDR1 LNHDA, CDR2 SQIVND (reference sequence). V shed 6 bases, J shed 3 bases, and the junction held 0 bases outside the gene matches. The CDR3 totals 12 residues.

V usage is TRBV5-1 and J usage is TRBJ1-2; 8 positions agree with TRBD1. Per germline, CDR1 SGHRS and CDR2 YFSETQ. Unmatched junction bases numbered 1, after V lost 0 bases and J lost 3 bases. The CDR3 runs to 14 residues. CDR3: CASSLGQGYYGYTF. In DNA form, the CDR3 reads TGCGCCAGCAGCTTGGGACAGGGGTACTATGGCTACACCTTC.

This clone was seen only once. The chain combines TRBV4-2 with TRBJ1-3; D remains unclear. This CDR3 has 12 residues. V was cut by 3 bases and J by 4 bases, with 4 bases left in between. CDR1 and CDR2 from the germline V gene are LGHNA and YNFKEQ. The CDR3 DNA follows: TGTGCCAGCAGCCAGCGGGGAAACACCATATATTTT. Its protein is CASSQRGNTIYF.